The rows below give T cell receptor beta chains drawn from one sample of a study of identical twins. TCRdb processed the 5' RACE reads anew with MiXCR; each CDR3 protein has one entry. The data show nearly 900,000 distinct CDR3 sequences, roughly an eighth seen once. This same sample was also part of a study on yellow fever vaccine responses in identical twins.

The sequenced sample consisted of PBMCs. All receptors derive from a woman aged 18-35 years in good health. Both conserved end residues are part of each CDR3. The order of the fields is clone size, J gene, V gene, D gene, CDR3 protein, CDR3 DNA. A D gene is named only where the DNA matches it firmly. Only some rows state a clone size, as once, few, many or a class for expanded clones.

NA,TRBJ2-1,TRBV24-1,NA,CATSETYEQFF,TGTGCCACCAGTGAAACCTATGAGCAGTTCTTC
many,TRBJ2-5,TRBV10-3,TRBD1,CAIKDRSQETQYF,TGTGCCATCAAGGACAGGTCACAAGAGACCCAGTACTTC
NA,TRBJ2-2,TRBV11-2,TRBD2,CASLLAGHTGELFF,TGTGCCAGCTTACTAGCGGGGCACACCGGGGAGCTGTTTTTT
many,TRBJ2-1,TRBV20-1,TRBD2,CSAKLAGGNEQFF,TGCAGTGCTAAGTTAGCGGGAGGGAATGAGCAGTTCTTC
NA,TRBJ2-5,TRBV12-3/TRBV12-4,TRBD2,CASPNPGGRKETQYF,TGTGCCAGCCCAAATCCGGGGGGACGAAAAGAGACCCAGTACTTC
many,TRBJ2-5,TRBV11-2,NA,CASSPPTVQETQYF,TGTGCCAGCAGCCCGCCGACAGTCCAAGAGACCCAGTACTTC
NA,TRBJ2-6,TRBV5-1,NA,CASSSPLQAGANVLTF,TGCGCCAGCAGCTCACCACTCCAGGCTGGGGCCAACGTCCTGACTTTC
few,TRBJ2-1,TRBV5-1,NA,CASCPSRPDMSYNEQFF,TGCGCCAGCTGCCCGTCGAGGCCCGATATGTCCTACAATGAGCAGTTCTTC
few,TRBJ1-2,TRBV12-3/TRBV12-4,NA,CASSRRGDYGYTF,TGTGCCAGCAGTCGCAGGGGCGACTATGGCTACACCTTC
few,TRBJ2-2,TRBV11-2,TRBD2,CASSLDSGRAATGELFF,TGTGCCAGCAGCTTAGATAGCGGGAGGGCCGCGACCGGGGAGCTGTTTTTT
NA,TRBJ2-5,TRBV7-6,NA,CASSLVHREQETQYF,TGTGCCAGCAGCTTAGTCCACAGGGAACAAGAGACCCAGTACTTC
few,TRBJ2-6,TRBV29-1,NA,CSILSAIDLGANVLTF,TGCAGCATCTTGTCGGCGATCGATTTGGGGGCCAACGTCCTGACTTTC
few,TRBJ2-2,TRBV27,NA,CASSFQGSGTGELFF,TGTGCCAGCAGTTTTCAGGGGTCGGGCACCGGGGAGCTGTTTTTT
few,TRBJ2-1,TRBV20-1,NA,CSGGSSYNEQFF,TGCAGTGGAGGGAGCTCCTACAATGAGCAGTTCTTC
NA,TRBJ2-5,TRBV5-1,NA,CASSLVGEGRETQYF,TGCGCCAGCAGCTTGGTTGGGGAAGGGAGAGAGACCCAGTACTTC